These 18 T cell receptor beta chains were sequenced from one sample in a study of long-term antiretroviral therapy in people with HIV (dated by TCRdb to the early 2020s). The immunoSEQ hsTCRB v3.0 assay was used at survey level resolution to sequence the TRB variable region. TCRdb's version of the immuneACCESS table is confined to in-frame rearrangements and falls short of the full clone set. An unresolved V gene accounts for under half of the shortfall where checked; the remainder is of unknown origin. For this sample the table gives 15,000 or so clones, of which 60% to 80% were detected only once. The ten largest clones represent approximately 21% of the sample. The source material was unsorted PBMCs, sampled 0.5 years before starting antiretroviral therapy. The receptors were sampled from a woman aged 35 to 49 with HIV.

This clone was counted between two and nine times. The chain recombines TRBV5-4 with TRBJ1-2, with TRBD1 matching 7 bases. The CDR3 consists of 16 residues. Germline-derived CDR1 and CDR2 are SGHNT and YYREEE (reference sequence). With V trimmed by 3 bases and J by 4 bases, 12 bases remained unmatched. CDR3 DNA sequence: TGTGCCAGCAGCTACGACAACAGGGGAATGAGCTATGGCTACACCTTC. Its protein is CASSYDNRGMSYGYTF. Full variable domain (rest looked up from reference TRBV5-4 and TRBJ1-2): ETGVTQSPTHLIKTRGQQVTLRCSSQSGHNTVSWYQQALGQGPQFIFQYYREEENGRGNFPPRFSGLQFPNYSSELNVNALELDDSALYLCASSYDNRGMSYGYTFGSGTRLTVV.

The chain has TRBV12-2 and TRBJ2-5; TRBD2, the table's D call, was not compared with the DNA. TRBV12-2 is an annotated pseudogene. This CDR3 spans 16 amino acids. The CDR3: CASRLGLAGVGETQYF. Written as DNA, the CDR3 is TGTGCAAGTCGCTTAGGACTAGCGGGAGTGGGTGAGACCCAGTACTTC.

The rearrangement joins TRBV7-8 to TRBJ1-2; D is uncertain. From germline, CDR1 is SGHVS and CDR2 FQNEAQ. V dropped 0 bases and J dropped 5 bases, with 13 bases sitting between them. The CDR3 consists of 15 residues. CDR3 protein: CASSLASGESYGYTF. Here the CDR3 DNA reads TGTGCCAGCAGCTTAGCGTCAGGAGAATCTTATGGCTACACCTTC.

The chain recombines TRBV5-5 with TRBJ1-1, with D possibly being TRBD1 (6 bases). The germline V gene has CDR1 SGHKS and CDR2 YYEKEE (reference sequence). The CDR3 length is 13 residues. Trimming pared 4 bases from V and 5 bases from J, leaving 12 bases between. CDR3 sequence (DNA): TGTGCCAGCAGCATAGGGACAAAGACTGAAGCTTTCTTT. Amino acid sequence: CASSIGTKTEAFF.

The genes are TRBV10-3 and TRBJ2-5; 8 bases are a match to TRBD1. TRBJ2-7 explains the end of the DNA better; the J call may be wrong. The V gene's germline CDR1 is ENHRY and CDR2 SYGVKD. The CDR3 has 16 amino acids. CDR3 coding DNA: TGTGCCACCCTACCGACTGGGACAGGTGTTACCTACGAGCAGTACTTC. Protein: CATLPTGTGVTYEQYF.

Judged by abundance, this clone is medium-sized. The J gene is TRBJ2-7, the V gene TRBV5-1; TRBD1 matches at 7 bases. CDR1 is SGHRS, CDR2 YFSETQ, per germline. The CDR3 is made up of 13 amino acids. J lost 2 bases, V lost 2 bases, and 1 base had no gene match. The CDR3 loop is CASSFGTAYEQYF. The CDR3 DNA follows: TGCGCCAGCAGCTTCGGGACAGCCTACGAGCAGTACTTC.

This chain connects TRBV7-9 to TRBJ2-7, with D perhaps matching TRBD1 (6 bases). Trimming removed 0 bases at V and 3 bases at J, with 18 bases between. CDR1 is SEHNR and CDR2 is FQNEAQ in the germline V gene (reference sequence). CDR3 length: 17 residues. CDR3 region: CASSLAVSGTRGYEQYF. CDR3 nucleotide sequence: TGTGCCAGCAGCTTAGCGGTTAGTGGGACAAGGGGCTACGAGCAGTACTTC. Together with reference TRBV7-9 and TRBJ2-7, the CDR3 gives the full variable domain: DTGVSQNPRHKITKRGQNVTFRCDPISEHNRLYWYRQTLGQGPEFLTYFQNEAQLEKSRLLSDRFSAERPKGSFSTLEIQRTEQGDSAMYLCASSLAVSGTRGYEQYFGPGTRLTVT.

The chain joins TRBV27 to TRBJ1-2, with 8 bases lining up with TRBD1. This CDR3 has 17 amino acids. Germline lookup yields CDR1 MNHEY and CDR2 SMNVEV (reference sequence). Losses at the gene ends were 7 bases for V and 10 bases for J; bases not matched to a gene: 23. The CDR3 coding sequence is TGTGCCAGCAAAAGGGCCCGGGACAGGTCTATGGCGGGGGCCTACACCTTC. Amino acids: CASKRARDRSMAGAYTF.

The genes are TRBV11-3 and TRBJ1-2, with TRBD1 matching 8 bases. The CDR3 sequence is 13 residues long. Trimming at V came to 2 bases and at J to 4 bases, leaving 0 bases not matched to a gene. Germline V gene lookup returns CDR1 SGHNT and CDR2 YENEEA. CDR3 sequence (DNA): TGTGCCAGCAGCTTAACAGGGGGCTATGGCTACACCTTC. It specifies CASSLTGGYGYTF.

By frequency in the sample, this clone is medium-sized. The same CDR3 is also encoded by other DNA sequences in this sample. This CDR3 reads CASHGDTQYF. CDR3 DNA: TGTGCCAGCCACGGGGATACGCAGTATTTT. The rearrangement links TRBV19 to TRBJ2-3; no definite D call. Germline V gives CDR1 LNHDA, CDR2 SQIVND (reference sequence). Deletions cut 9 bases from V and 6 bases from J, with 7 bases between. CDR3 length: 10 residues.

This clone was counted only a few times. The chain recombines TRBV27 with TRBJ1-5; unclear D gene. CDR1 is MNHEY, CDR2 SMNVEV, per germline (reference sequence). The CDR3 is 12 amino acids. Trimming stripped 3 bases from V and 4 bases from J, with 4 bases between. CDR3 region: CASSFWNQPQHF. In nucleotides, the CDR3 is TGTGCCAGCAGTTTTTGGAATCAGCCCCAGCATTTT.

The V call is TRBV14, the J call TRBJ1-1; 8 bases are a match to TRBD1. The CDR3 is 18 residues long. V dropped 4 bases and J dropped 2; count of bases not matched to a gene: 15. Germline V gives CDR1 SGHDN, CDR2 FVKESK. CDR3 sequence: CASSLHPGQGQFNTEAFF. The CDR3 DNA follows: TGTGCCAGCAGCCTTCACCCCGGACAGGGTCAATTTAACACTGAAGCTTTCTTT.

The chain carries TRBV18 and TRBJ1-4; 7 bases line up with TRBD1. The germline gives CDR1 KGHSH, CDR2 LQKENI. The CDR3 sequence is 15 residues long. The ends lost 1 base at V and 5 bases at J; junction bases unmatched: 4. DNA for the CDR3: TGTGCCAGCTCACCACGACAGGGACAAAATGAAAAACTGTTTTTT. Protein sequence: CASSPRQGQNEKLFF.

Only one count was recorded for this clone. V gene TRBV10-2 combines with J gene TRBJ2-1; 7 bases align to TRBD2. Losses at the gene ends were 2 bases for V and 4 bases for J; bases not matched to a gene: 5. The germline V gene encodes CDR1 WSHSY and CDR2 SAAADI. The CDR3 sequence is 15 residues long. In nucleotides, the CDR3 is TGCGCCAGCAGTGAGCCGGGACTAAGTTACAATGAGCAGTTCTTC. This translates into CASSEPGLSYNEQFF.

V gene TRBV10-2 combines with J gene TRBJ1-2; D possibly corresponds to TRBD1 (5 bases). This CDR3 region has 12 residues. Looked up from germline, CDR1 is WSHSY and CDR2 is SAAADI. With 6 bases removed from V and 8 bases from J, the gap between germline ends came to 13 bases. CDR3 amino acids: CASRRDDLGYTF. In DNA, the CDR3 is TGCGCCAGCAGGAGGGACGATCTCGGCTACACCTTC.

This chain links TRBV5-1 with TRBJ2-4; 10 bases fit TRBD1. CDR3 length: 16 residues. CDR1 and CDR2 from the germline V gene are SGHRS and YFSETQ. With V trimmed by 4 bases and J by 6 bases, 10 bases remained unmatched. The CDR3 sequence is CASSQRTGGRGNIQYF. In DNA form, the CDR3 reads TGCGCCAGCAGCCAACGGACAGGGGGAAGAGGAAACATTCAGTACTTC.

This chain links TRBV30 with TRBJ2-7; 11 bases match TRBD2. J gave up 0 bases and V 2 bases, and 3 bases lay outside the gene matches. This CDR3 region has 15 residues. The germline CDR1 and CDR2 sequences are GTSNPN and SVGIG (reference sequence). The CDR3 reads CAWSLSGGGSYEQYF. CDR3 coding DNA: TGTGCCTGGAGTCTTAGCGGGGGGGGCTCCTACGAGCAGTACTTC.

The gene calls are TRBV11-2 and TRBJ2-7; 10 bases line up with TRBD2. The J segment lost 0 bases and the V segment lost 1 base, leaving 6 bases of the junction unmatched. Germline V gene data show CDR1 as SGHAT and CDR2 as FQNNGV. CDR3 length: 17 residues. The CDR3 DNA reads TGTGCCAGCAGCTTAGTCCGGACTAGCGGAGCCTCCTACGAGCAGTACTTC. This translates into CASSLVRTSGASYEQYF.